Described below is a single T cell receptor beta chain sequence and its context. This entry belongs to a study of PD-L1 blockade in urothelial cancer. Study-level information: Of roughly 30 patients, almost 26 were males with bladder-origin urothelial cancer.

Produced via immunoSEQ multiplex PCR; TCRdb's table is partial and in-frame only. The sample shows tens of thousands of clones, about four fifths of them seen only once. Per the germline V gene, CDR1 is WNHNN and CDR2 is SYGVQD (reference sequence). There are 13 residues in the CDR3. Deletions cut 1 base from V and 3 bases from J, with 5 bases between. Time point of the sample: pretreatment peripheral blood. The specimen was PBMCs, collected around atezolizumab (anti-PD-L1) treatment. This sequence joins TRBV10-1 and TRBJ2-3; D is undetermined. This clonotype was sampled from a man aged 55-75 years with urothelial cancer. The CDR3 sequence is CASSELATDTQYF. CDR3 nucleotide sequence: TGCGCCAGCAGTGAGTTAGCAACAGATACGCAGTATTTT.